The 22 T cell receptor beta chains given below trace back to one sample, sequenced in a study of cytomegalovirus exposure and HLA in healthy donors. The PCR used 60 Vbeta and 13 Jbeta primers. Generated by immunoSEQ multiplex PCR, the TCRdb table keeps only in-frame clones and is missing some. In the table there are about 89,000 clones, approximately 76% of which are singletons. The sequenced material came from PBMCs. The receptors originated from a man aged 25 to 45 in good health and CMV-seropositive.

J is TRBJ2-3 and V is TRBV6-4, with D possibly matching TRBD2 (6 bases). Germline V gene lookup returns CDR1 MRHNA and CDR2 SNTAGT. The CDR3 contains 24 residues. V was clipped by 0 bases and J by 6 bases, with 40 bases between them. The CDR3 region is CASSDSSIPRLIRDSHPPTDTQYF. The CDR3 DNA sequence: TGTGCCAGCAGTGACTCGAGTATCCCGAGACTAATCAGGGACTCCCACCCGCCCACGGATACGCAGTATTTT.

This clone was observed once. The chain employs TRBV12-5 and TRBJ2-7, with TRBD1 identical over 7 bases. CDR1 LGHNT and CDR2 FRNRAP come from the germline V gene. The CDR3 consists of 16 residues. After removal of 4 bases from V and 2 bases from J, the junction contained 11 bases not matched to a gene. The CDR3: CASGYDLGQDAYEQYF. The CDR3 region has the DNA TGTGCTAGTGGTTACGACCTTGGACAGGATGCCTACGAGCAGTACTTC.

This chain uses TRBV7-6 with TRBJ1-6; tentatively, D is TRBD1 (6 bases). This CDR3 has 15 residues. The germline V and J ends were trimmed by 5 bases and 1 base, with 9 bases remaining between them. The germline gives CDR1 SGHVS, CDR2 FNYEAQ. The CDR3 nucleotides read TGTGCCAGCAGCCTAAGGGGGTCCTATAATTCACCCCTCCACTTT. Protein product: CASSLRGSYNSPLHF.

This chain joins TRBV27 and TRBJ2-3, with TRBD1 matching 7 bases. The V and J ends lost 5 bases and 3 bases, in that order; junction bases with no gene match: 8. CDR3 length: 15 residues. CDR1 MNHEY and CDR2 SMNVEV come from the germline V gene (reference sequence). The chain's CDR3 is CASSLGAGGTDTQYF. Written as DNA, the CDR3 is TGTGCCAGCAGTCTAGGGGCAGGGGGAACAGATACGCAGTATTTT.

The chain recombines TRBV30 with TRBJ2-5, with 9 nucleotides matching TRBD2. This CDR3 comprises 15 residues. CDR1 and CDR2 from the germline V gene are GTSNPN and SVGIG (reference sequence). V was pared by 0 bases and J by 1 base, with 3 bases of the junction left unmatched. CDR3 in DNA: TGTGCCTGGAGTGTCGGTAGCGGGGGCCAAGAGACCCAGTACTTC. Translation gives CAWSVGSGGQETQYF.

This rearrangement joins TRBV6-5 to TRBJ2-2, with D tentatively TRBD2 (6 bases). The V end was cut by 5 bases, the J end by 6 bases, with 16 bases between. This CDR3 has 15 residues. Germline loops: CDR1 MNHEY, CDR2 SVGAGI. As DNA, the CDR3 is TGTGCCAGCAGTACCCTTCGGGGAGGTCCCGGGGAGCTGTTTTTT. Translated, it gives CASSTLRGGPGELFF.

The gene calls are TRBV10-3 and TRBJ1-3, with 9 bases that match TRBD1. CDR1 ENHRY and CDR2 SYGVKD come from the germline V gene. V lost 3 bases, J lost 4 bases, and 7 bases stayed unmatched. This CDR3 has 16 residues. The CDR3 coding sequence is TGTGCCATCAGTGATTCTGGACAGGGGCCAGGAAACACCATATATTTT. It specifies CAISDSGQGPGNTIYF.

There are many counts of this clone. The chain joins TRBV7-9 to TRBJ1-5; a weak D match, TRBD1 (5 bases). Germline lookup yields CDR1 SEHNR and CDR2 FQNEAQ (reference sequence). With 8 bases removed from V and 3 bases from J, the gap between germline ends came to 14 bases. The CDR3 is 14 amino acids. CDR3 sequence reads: CASSGGLSNQPQHF. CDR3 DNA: TGTGCCAGCTCGGGGGGTTTATCCAATCAGCCCCAGCATTTT.

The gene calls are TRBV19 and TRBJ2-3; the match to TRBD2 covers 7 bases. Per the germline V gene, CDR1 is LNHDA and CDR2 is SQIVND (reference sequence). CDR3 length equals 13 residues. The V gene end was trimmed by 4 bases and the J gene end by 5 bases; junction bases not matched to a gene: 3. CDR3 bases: TGTGCCAGTAGTACCGGACTAGAAGATACGCAGTATTTT. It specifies CASSTGLEDTQYF. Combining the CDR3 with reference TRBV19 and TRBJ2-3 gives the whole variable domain DGGITQSPKYLFRKEGQNVTLSCEQNLNHDAMYWYRQDPGQGLRLIYYSQIVNDFQKGDIAEGYSVSREKKESFPLTVTSAQKNPTAFYLCASSTGLEDTQYFGPGTRLTVL.

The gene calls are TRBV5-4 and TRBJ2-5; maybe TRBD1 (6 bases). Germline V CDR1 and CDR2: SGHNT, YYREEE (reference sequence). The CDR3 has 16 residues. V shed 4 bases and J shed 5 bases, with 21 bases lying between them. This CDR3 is CASSQWVGALGETQYF. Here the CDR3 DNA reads TGTGCCAGCAGCCAATGGGTGGGGGCGCTAGGGGAGACCCAGTACTTC.

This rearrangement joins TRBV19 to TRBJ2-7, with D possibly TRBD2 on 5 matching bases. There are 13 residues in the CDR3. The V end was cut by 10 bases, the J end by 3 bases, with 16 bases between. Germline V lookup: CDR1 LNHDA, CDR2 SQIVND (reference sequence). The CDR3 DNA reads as TGTGCCACCACACCTTCGGGGATCTACGAGCAGTACTTC. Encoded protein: CATTPSGIYEQYF.

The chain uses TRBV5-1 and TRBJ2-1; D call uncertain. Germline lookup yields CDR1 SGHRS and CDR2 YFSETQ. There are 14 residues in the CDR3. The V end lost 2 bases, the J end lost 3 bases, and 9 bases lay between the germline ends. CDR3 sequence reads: CASSFSANYNEQFF. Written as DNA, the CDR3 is TGCGCCAGCAGCTTTTCAGCGAACTACAATGAGCAGTTCTTC.

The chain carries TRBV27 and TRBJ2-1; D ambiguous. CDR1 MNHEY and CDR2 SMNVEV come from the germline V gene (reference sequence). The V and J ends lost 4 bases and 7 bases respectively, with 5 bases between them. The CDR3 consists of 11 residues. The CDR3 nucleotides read TGTGCCAGCAGTTCCGGGAATGAGCAGTTCTTC. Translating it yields CASSSGNEQFF.

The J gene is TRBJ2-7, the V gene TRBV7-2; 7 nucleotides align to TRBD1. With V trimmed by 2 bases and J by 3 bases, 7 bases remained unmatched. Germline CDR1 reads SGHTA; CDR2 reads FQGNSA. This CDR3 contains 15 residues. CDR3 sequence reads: CASSLSDRDYYEQYF. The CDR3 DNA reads TGTGCCAGCAGCTTATCCGACAGGGATTACTACGAGCAGTACTTC.

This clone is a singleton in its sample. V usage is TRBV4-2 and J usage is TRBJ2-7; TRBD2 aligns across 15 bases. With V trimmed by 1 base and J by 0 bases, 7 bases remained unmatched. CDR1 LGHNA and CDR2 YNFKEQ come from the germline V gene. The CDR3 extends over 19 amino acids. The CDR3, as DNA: TGTGCCAGCAGCCAAGTTTGGACTAGCGGGGGGGCTAGCTCCTACGAGCAGTACTTC. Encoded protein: CASSQVWTSGGASSYEQYF.

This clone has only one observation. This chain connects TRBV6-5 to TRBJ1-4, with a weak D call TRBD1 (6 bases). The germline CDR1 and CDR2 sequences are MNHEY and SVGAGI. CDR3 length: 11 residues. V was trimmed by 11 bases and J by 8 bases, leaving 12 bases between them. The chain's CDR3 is CAGTRSEKLFF. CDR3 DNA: TGTGCCGGGACAAGGTCCGAAAAACTGTTTTTT.

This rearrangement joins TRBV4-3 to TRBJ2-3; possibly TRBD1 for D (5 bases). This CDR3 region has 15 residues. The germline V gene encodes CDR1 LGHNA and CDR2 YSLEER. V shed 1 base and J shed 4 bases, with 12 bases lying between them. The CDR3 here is CASSQVGLTPDTQYF. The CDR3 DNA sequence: TGCGCCAGCAGCCAAGTGGGGCTTACGCCAGATACGCAGTATTTT.

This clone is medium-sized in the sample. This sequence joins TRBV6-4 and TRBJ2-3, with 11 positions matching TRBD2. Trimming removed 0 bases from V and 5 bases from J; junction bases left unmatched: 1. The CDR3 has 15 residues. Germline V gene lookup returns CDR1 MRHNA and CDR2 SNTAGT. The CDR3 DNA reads TGTGCCAGCAGTGACTCGACTAGCGGGGTAGATACGCAGTATTTT. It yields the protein CASSDSTSGVDTQYF.

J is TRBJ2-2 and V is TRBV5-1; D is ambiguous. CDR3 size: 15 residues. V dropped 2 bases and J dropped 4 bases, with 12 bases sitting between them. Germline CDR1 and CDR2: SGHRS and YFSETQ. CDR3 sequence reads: CASSFNGLSTGELFF. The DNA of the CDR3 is TGCGCCAGCAGCTTTAATGGCCTTTCCACCGGGGAGCTGTTTTTT. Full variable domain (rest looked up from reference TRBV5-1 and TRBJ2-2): KAGVTQTPRYLIKTRGQQVTLSCSPISGHRSVSWYQQTPGQGLQFLFEYFSETQRNKGNFPGRFSGRQFSNSRSEMNVSTLELGDSALYLCASSFNGLSTGELFFGEGSRLTVL.

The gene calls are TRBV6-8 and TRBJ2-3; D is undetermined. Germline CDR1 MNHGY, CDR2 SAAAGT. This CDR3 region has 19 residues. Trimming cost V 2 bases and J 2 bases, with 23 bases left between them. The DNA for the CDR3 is TGTGCCAGCAGTTACCGCCCCACCGACCAGCGCCATCCCACAGATACGCAGTATTTT. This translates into CASSYRPTDQRHPTDTQYF.

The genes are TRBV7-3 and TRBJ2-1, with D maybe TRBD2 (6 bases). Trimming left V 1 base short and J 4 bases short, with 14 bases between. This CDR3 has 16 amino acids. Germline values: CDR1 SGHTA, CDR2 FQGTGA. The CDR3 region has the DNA TGTGCCAGCAGCTTAAGTGGCGGGGTAGGTTACAATGAGCAGTTCTTC. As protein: CASSLSGGVGYNEQFF.

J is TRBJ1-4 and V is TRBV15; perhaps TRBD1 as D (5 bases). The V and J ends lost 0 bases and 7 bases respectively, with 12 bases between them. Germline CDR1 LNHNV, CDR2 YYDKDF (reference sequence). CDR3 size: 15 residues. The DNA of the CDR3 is TGTGCCACCAGCAGAGATCCGGGGGACGGTGAAAAACTGTTTTTT. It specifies CATSRDPGDGEKLFF.